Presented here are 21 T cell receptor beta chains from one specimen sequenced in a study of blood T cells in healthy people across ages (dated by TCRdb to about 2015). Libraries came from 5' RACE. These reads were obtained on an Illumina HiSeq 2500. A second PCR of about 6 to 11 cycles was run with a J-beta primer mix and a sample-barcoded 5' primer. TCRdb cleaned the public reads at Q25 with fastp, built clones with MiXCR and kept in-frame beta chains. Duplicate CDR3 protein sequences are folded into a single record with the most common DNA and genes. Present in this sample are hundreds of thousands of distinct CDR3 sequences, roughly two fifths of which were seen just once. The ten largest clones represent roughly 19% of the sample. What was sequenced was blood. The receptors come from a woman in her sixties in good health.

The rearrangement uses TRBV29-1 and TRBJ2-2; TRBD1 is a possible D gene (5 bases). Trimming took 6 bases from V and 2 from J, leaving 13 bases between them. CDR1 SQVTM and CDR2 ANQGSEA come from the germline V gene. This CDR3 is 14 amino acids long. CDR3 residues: CSVRSQGNTGELFF. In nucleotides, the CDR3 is TGCAGCGTCCGGTCGCAGGGAAACACCGGGGAGCTGTTTTTT.

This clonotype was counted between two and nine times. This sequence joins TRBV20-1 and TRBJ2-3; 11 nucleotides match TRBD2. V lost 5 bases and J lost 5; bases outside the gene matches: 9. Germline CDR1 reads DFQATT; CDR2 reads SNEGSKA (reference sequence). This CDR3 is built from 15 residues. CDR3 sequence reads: CSAFILAGVLDTQYF. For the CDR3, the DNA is TGCAGTGCTTTCATACTAGCGGGAGTGTTAGATACGCAGTATTTT.

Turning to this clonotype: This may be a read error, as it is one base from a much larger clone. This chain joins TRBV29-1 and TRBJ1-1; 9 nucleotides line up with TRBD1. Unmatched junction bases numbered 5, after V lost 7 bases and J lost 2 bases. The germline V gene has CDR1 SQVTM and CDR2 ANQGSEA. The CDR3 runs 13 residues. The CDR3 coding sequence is TGCAGCGGGACGACAGGGGGAAACACTGAAGCTTTCTTT. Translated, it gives CSGTTGGNTEAFF.

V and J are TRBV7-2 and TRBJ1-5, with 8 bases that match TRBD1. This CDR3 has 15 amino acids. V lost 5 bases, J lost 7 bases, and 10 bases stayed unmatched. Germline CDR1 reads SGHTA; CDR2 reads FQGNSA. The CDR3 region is CASSPRTGTVQPQHF. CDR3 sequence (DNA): TGTGCCAGCAGCCCCAGGACAGGGACGGTACAGCCCCAGCATTTT. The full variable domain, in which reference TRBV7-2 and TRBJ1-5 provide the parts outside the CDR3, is GAGVSQSPSNKVTEKGKDVELRCDPISGHTALYWYRQSLGQGLEFLIYFQGNSAPDKSGLPSDRFSAERTGGSVSTLTIQRTQQEDSAVYLCASSPRTGTVQPQHFGDGTRLSIL.

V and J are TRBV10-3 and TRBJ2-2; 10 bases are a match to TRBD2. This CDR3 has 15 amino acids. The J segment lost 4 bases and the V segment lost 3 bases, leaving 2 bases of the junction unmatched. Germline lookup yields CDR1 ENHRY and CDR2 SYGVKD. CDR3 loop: CAISELAGSTGELFF. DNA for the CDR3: TGTGCCATCAGTGAACTAGCGGGATCCACCGGGGAGCTGTTTTTT.

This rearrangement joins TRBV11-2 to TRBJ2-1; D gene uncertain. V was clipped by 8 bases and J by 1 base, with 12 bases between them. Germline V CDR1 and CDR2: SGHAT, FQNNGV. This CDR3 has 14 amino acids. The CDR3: CASRWDWSYNEQFF. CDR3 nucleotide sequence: TGTGCCAGCCGCTGGGATTGGTCCTACAATGAGCAGTTCTTC.

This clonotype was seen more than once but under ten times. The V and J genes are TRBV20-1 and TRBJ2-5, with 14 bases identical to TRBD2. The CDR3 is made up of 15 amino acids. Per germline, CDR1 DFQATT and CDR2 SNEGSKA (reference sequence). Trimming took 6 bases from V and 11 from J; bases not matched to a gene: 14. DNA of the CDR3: TGCAGTGCCCACTCCGGACTAGCGGGAGGCGGTGAGCAGTACTTC. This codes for CSAHSGLAGGGEQYF.

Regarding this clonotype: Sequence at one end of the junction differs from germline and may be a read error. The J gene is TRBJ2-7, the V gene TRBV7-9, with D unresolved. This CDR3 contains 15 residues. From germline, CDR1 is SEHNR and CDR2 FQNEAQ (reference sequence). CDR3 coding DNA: TGTGCCAACAGCTTAGTAGGGTGGTTGACTTACGAGCAGTACTTC. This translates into CANSLVGWLTYEQYF.

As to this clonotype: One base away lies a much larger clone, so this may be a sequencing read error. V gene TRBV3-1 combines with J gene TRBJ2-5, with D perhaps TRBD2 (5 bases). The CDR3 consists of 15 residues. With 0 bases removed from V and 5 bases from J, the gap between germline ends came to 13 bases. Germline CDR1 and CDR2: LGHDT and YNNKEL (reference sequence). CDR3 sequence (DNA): TGTGCCAGCAGCCAAGATAAACTAGTTCGGGAGACCCAGTACTTC. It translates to CASSQDKLVRETQYF.

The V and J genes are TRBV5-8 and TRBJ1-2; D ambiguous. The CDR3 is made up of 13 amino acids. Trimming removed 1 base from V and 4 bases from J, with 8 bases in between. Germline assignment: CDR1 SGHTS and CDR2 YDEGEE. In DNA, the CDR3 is TGTGCCAGCAGCTTGTCAAATAGCTATGGCTACACCTTC. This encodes CASSLSNSYGYTF.

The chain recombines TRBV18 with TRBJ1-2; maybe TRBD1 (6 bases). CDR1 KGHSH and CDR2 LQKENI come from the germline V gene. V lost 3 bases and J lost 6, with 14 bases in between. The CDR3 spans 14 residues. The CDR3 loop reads CASSPEQGKDGYTF. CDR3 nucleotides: TGTGCCAGCTCACCGGAACAGGGCAAGGATGGCTACACCTTC.

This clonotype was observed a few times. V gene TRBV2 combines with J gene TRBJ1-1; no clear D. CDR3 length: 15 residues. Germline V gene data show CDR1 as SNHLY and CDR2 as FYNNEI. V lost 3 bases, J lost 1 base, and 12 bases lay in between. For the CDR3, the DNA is TGTGCCAGCAGTGAGGAGGGCCGACGGAACACTGAAGCTTTCTTT. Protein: CASSEEGRRNTEAFF.

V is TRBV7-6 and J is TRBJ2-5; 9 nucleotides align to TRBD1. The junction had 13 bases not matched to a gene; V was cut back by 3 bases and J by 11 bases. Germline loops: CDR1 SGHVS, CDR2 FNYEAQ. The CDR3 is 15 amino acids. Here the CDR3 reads CASSLSGTGWNEQYF. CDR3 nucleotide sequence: TGTGCCAGCAGCTTGAGTGGGACAGGGTGGAATGAGCAGTACTTC.

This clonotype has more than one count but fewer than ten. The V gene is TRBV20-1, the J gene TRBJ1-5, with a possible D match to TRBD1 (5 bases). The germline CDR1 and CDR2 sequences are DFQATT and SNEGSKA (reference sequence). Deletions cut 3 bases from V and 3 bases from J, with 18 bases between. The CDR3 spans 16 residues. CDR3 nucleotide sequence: TGCAGTGCTAGGGGACTTTGGTTGACAGACAATCAGCCCCAGCATTTT. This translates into CSARGLWLTDNQPQHF.

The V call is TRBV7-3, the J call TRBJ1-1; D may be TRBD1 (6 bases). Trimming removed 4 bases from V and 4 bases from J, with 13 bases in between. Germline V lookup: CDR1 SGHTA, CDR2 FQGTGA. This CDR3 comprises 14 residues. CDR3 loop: CASSSTGQITEAFF. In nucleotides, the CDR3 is TGTGCCAGCAGCTCTACCGGACAGATCACTGAAGCTTTCTTT.

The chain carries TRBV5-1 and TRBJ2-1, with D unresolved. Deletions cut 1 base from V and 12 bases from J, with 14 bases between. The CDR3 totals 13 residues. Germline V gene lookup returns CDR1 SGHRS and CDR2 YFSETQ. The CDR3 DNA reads TGCGCCAGCAGCTTGTGGGGTGGGGATCGGCAGTTCTTC. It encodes CASSLWGGDRQFF.

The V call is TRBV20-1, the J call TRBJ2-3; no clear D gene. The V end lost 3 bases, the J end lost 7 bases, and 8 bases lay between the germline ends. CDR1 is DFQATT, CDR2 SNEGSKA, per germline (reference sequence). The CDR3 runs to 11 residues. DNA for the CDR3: TGCAGTGCTAGTAAAGAAAATACGCAGTATTTT. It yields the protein CSASKENTQYF.

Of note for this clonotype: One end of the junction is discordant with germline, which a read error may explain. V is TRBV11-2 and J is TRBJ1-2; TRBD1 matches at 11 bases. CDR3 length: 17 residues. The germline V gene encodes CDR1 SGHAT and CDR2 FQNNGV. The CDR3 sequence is CVSSSIRWDRGIYGYTF. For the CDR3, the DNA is TGTGTCAGCAGCTCGATACGGTGGGACAGGGGGATTTATGGCTACACCTTC.

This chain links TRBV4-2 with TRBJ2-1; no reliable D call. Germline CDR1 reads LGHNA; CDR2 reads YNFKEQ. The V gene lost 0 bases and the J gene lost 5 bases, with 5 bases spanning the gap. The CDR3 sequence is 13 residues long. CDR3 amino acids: CASSQDSDNEQFF. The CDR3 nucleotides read TGTGCCAGCAGCCAAGATTCCGACAATGAGCAGTTCTTC.

CDR3 nucleotides: TGCGCCAGCAGCGCCTTGCCGGGGGGCCACAATGAGCAGTACTTC. This codes for CASSALPGGHNEQYF. The chain joins TRBV5-1 to TRBJ2-1; D possibly corresponds to TRBD2 (7 bases). The J call may be wrong; the DNA end is better matched by TRBJ2-7. Germline V gene data show CDR1 as SGHRS and CDR2 as YFSETQ. This CDR3 spans 15 amino acids.

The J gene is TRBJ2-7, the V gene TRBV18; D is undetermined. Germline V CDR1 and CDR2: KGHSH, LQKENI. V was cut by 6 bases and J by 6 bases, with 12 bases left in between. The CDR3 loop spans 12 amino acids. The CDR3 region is CASSPTTAEQYF. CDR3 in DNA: TGTGCCAGCTCCCCCACCACAGCCGAGCAGTACTTC.